This TCR beta chain derives from a study of cytomegalovirus exposure and HLA in healthy donors. V shed 5 bases and J 7 bases; nucleotides not matched to a gene: 8. CDR3 length equals 14 residues. CDR1 is KGHSH and CDR2 is LQKENI in the germline V gene. The study ran its PCR with 60 Vbeta and 13 Jbeta primers. Clones were sequenced by immunoSEQ multiplex PCR, and TCRdb holds only the in-frame ones, with some missing. The sample includes 150,000 to 200,000 clones, around four fifths seen only once; the top ten take 1.5% to 2.5%. Remarks on this clone: Antigen specificity is unknown.

Study-wide results and caveats: TCR beta V segments were, for the most part, productive about 87% or about 30% of the time in an earlier analysis.

The source material was PBMCs. The receptor's source is a man aged 18 to 35 in good health and CMV-seronegative. The chain uses TRBV18 and TRBJ1-2; 9 bases agree with TRBD1. The CDR3 coding sequence is TGTGCCAGCTCAACCTCGGGGGACAGGGTTGGCTACACCTTC. It encodes CASSTSGDRVGYTF.